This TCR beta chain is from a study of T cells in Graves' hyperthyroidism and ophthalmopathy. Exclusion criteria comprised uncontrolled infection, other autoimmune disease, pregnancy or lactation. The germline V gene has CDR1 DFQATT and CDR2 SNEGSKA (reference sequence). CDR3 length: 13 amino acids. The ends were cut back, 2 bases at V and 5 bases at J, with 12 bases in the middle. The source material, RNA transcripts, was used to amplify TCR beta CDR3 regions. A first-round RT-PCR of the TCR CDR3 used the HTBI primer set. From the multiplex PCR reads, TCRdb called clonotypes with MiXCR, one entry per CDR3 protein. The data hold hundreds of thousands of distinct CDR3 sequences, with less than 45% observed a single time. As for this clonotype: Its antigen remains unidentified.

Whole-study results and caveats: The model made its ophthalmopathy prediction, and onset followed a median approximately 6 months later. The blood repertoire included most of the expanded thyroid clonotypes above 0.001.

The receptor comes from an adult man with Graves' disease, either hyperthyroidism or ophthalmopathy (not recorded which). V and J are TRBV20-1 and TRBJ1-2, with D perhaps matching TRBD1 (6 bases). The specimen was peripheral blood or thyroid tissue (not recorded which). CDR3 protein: CSARRGSGYGYTF. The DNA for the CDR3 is TGCAGTGCTAGAAGGGGGTCAGGTTATGGCTACACCTTC.